This entry concerns a single T cell receptor beta chain. Unique molecular identifiers were incorporated into the prepared TCRbeta library. TCRdb processed the PCR reads anew with MiXCR; each CDR3 protein has one entry. The table has around 340,000 distinct CDR3 sequences, approximately 12% seen once. This specimen belongs to a study of T-cell reconstitution after alpha-beta-depleted transplantation in children. V was pared by 4 bases and J by 9 bases, with 15 bases of the junction left unmatched. The length of the CDR3 is 16 residues. The germline CDR1 and CDR2 sequences are SGHVS and FNYEAQ. This receptor was taken from a human donor who donated a stem cell graft to a child with Fanconi anemia. The V and J genes are TRBV7-6 and TRBJ2-1; 7 positions match TRBD1. Source: PBMCs, taken from the stem cell graft. The CDR3 DNA follows: TGTGCCAGCAGCTCCGAAACAGGGGCTTCTGGTCCTGAGCAGTTCTTC. Translated, it gives CASSSETGASGPEQFF.